The clone carrying this T cell receptor beta chain was picked up many times. Its matching antigen is unknown. The record originates from a study of molecular identifiers for immune sequencing clone quantification. Notes on the study in general: Detectable among some 1 million naive cells, according to reports, was Jurkat TCR RNA spiked in from one cell.

Per germline, CDR1 SNHLY and CDR2 FYNNEI. This CDR3 comprises 18 residues. V shed 4 bases, J shed 4 bases, and the junction held 9 bases outside the gene matches. RNA fractions of 10%, 30% or 50% and about 18,000 to 1,100,000 sorted cells were the source of naive CD8 libraries. Bulk libraries came from a prior protocol with listed TCR primers. TCRdb processed the PCR reads anew with MiXCR; each CDR3 protein has one entry. The repertoire consists of 60,000 to 70,000 distinct CDR3 sequences, with around a sixth occurring once and the leading ten covering nearly 1.5%. The clonotype was recovered from a human donor in good health. Some libraries in this study had Jurkat cell RNA spiked in. The sequenced sample consisted of naive CD8+ T cells from blood, with Jurkat cell RNA spiked in. The sample's subset: FACS-sorted CD8+CD4-CCR7+CD45RA+ naive T cells. V gene TRBV2 combines with J gene TRBJ2-1; 14 bases match TRBD2. The CDR3 DNA follows: TGTGCCAGCAGTGGGCTCGGGACTAGCGGGGGCCAATACAATGAGCAGTTCTTC. This translates into CASSGLGTSGGQYNEQFF.